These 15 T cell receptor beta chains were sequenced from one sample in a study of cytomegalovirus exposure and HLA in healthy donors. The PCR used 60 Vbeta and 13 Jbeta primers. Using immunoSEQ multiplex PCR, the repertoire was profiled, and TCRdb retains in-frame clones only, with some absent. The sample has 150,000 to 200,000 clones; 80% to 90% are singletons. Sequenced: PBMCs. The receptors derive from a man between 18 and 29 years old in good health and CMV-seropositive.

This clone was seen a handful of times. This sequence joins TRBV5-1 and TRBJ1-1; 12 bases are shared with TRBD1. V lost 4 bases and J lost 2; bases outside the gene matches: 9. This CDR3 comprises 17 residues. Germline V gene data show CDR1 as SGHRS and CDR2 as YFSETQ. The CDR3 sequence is CASSLEGQGAINTEAFF. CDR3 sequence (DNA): TGCGCCAGCAGCCTGGAGGGACAGGGGGCGATTAACACTGAAGCTTTCTTT.

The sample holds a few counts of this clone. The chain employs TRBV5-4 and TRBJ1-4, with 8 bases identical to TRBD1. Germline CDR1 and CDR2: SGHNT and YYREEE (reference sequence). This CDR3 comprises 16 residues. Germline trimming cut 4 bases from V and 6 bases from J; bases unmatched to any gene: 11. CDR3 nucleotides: TGTGCCAGCAGCCGCAGCCAGGGGGCGGGAGATGAAAAACTGTTTTTT. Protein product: CASSRSQGAGDEKLFF.

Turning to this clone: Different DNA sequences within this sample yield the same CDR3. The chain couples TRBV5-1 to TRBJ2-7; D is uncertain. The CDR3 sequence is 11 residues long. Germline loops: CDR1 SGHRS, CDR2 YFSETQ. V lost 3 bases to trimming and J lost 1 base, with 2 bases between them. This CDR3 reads CASSSSYEQYF. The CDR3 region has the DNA TGCGCCAGCAGCTCGTCCTACGAGCAGTACTTC.

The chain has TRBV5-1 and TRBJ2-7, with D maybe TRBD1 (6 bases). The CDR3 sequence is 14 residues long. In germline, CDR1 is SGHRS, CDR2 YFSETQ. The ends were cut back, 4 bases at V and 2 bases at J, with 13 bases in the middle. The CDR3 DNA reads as TGCGCCAGCAGCGCTACAGGGCTGCCCTACGAGCAGTACTTC. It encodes CASSATGLPYEQYF.

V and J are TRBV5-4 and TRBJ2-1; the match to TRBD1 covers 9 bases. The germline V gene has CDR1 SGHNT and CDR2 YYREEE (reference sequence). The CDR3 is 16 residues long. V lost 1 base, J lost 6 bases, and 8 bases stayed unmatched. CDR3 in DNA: TGTGCCAGCAGCTTGAGACAGGGGGTTATTTTCAATGAGCAGTTCTTC. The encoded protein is CASSLRQGVIFNEQFF.

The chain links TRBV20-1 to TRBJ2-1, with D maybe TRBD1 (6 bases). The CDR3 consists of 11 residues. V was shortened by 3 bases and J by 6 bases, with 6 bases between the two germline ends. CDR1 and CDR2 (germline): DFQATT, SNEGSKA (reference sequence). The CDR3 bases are TGCAGTGCTAGCAGGGGCAATGAGCAGTTCTTC. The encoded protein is CSASRGNEQFF.

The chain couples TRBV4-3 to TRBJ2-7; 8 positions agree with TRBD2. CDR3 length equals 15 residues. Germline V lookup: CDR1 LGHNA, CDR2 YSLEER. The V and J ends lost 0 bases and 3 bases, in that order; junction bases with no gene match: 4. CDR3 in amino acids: CASSQESLAGYEQYF. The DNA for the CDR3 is TGCGCCAGCAGCCAAGAATCTCTAGCGGGCTACGAGCAGTACTTC.

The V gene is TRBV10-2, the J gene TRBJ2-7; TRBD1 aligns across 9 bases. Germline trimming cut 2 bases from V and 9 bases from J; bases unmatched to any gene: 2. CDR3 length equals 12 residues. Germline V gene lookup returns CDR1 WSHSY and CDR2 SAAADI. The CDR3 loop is CASSETDRGQYF. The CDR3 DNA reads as TGCGCCAGCAGTGAGACGGACAGGGGGCAGTACTTC.

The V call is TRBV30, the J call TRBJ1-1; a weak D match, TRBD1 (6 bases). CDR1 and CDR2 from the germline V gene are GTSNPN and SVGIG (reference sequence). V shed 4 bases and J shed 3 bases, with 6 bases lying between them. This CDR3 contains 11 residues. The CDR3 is CAWTGDTEAFF. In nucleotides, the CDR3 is TGTGCCTGGACAGGGGACACTGAAGCTTTCTTT. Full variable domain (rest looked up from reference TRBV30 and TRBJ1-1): SQTIHQWPATLVQPVGSPLSLECTVEGTSNPNLYWYRQAAGRGLQLLFYSVGIGQISSEVPQNLSASRPQDRQFILSSKKLLLSDSGFYLCAWTGDTEAFFGQGTRLTVV.

CDR3 in amino acids: CASSPSSGGTSSYEQYF. Written as DNA, the CDR3 is TGTGCCAGCTCACCGAGTAGCGGGGGAACGAGCTCCTACGAGCAGTACTTC. The chain combines TRBV18 with TRBJ2-7; 9 nucleotides match TRBD2. The V segment lost 3 bases and the J segment 0 bases; nucleotides outside the gene matches: 9. The CDR3 extends over 17 amino acids. The germline V gene has CDR1 KGHSH and CDR2 LQKENI.

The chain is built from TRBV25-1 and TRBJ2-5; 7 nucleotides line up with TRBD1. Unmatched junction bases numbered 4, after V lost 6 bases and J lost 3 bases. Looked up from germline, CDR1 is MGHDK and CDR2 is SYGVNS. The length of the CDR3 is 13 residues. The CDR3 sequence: CASRTGQKETQYF. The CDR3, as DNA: TGTGCCAGCAGGACGGGACAGAAAGAGACCCAGTACTTC.

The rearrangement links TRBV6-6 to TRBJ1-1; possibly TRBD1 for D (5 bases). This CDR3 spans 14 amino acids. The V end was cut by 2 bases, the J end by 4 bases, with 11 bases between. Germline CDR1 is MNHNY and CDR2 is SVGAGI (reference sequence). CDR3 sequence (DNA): TGTGCCAGCAGTTACACCGACAGAGGCACTGAAGCTTTCTTT. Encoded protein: CASSYTDRGTEAFF.

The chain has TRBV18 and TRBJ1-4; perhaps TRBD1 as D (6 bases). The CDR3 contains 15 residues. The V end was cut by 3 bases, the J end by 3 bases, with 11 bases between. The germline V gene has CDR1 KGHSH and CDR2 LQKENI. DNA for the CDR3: TGTGCCAGCTCACCCTACAGGGATCCTAATGAAAAACTGTTTTTT. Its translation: CASSPYRDPNEKLFF.

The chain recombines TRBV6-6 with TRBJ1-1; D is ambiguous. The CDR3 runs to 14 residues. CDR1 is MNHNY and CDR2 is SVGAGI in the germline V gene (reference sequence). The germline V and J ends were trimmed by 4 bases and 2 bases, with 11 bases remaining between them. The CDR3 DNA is TGTGCCAGCAGTTTGGACTCGGTCAACACTGAAGCTTTCTTT. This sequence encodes CASSLDSVNTEAFF.

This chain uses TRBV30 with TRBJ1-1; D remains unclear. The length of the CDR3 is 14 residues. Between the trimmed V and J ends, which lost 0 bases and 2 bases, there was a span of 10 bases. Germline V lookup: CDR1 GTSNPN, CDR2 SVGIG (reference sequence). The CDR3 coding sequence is TGTGCCTGGAGTGTACCGTCGGTTAACACTGAAGCTTTCTTT. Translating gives CAWSVPSVNTEAFF.